Listed below are T cell receptor beta chains from one sample, sequenced in a study of blood T cell repertoires in COVID-19. Assay: immunoSEQ multiplex PCR; the TCRdb copy retains only in-frame clones and omits some. The top ten hold under 15% of the sample, which has 150,000 to 200,000 clones, about 83% seen once. Sequences were obtained from peripheral blood. These receptors originate from an older woman with COVID-19, enrolled during active disease. Each CDR3 is given with its conserved first and last residue. A D gene is named only where the DNA matches it firmly.

V gene	D gene	J gene	CDR3 DNA	CDR3 protein
TRBV2	NA	TRBJ2-3	TGTGCCAGCAGTGAACTACGAAGCACAGATACGCAGTATTTT	CASSELRSTDTQYF
TRBV30	NA	TRBJ2-7	TGTGCCTGGAGTAAGACAGTATCCTACGAGCAGTACTTC	CAWSKTVSYEQYF
TRBV15	NA	TRBJ1-6	TGTGCCACCAGCAGAGGTCCCGGGGCCTATAATTCACCCCTCCACTTT	CATSRGPGAYNSPLHF
TRBV10-1	NA	TRBJ1-5	TGCGCCAGCAAGGACAGCCCCGATCCTTATAGCAATCAGCCCCAGCATTTT	CASKDSPDPYSNQPQHF
TRBV7-2	NA	TRBJ2-5	TGTGCCAGCAGCCCTCAAGAGACCCAGTACTTC	CASSPQETQYF
TRBV5-1	NA	TRBJ1-6	TGCGCCAGCAGTACGCAGGGGACGAATTCACCCCTCCACTTT	CASSTQGTNSPLHF
TRBV5-1	NA	TRBJ2-1	TGCGCCAGCAAGGGGGGGCTAGCTATCGATGAGCAGTTCTTC	CASKGGLAIDEQFF
TRBV6-1	NA	TRBJ1-5	TGTGCCAGCAGTGAAACGGGGAATCAGCCCCAGCATTTT	CASSETGNQPQHF
TRBV7-9	TRBD1	TRBJ1-5	TGTGCCAGCAGCTTGGGACAGGGGGTTGAAAATCAGCCCCAGCATTTT	CASSLGQGVENQPQHF
TRBV7-9	NA	TRBJ1-2	TGTGCCAGCGTCCGTGGCTACACCTTC	CASVRGYTF
TRBV11-2	NA	TRBJ1-2	TGTGCCAGCAGCTTAGACCAAAATACGGGTGGCTACACCTTC	CASSLDQNTGGYTF
TRBV28	NA	TRBJ2-1	TGTGCCAGCAGTTCCTGGGGCACAAACAATGAGCAGTTCTTC	CASSSWGTNNEQFF
TRBV27	TRBD1	TRBJ1-6	TGTGCCAGCAGCTTGTGGACAGGGGGCGCGGTTTCACCCCTCCACTTT	CASSLWTGGAVSPLHF
TRBV3-1/TRBV3-2	NA	TRBJ1-1	TGTGCCAGCAGCCCCTCGAGGTTTGAAGCTTTCTTT	CASSPSRFEAFF
TRBV19	NA	TRBJ2-7	TGTGCCAGTAGTCAAACTCGGGACTCCTACGAGCAGTACTTC	CASSQTRDSYEQYF
TRBV2	TRBD1	TRBJ1-4	TGTGCCAGCACCAGATTCCCCGACAGGGGGGGAAAACTGTTTTTT	CASTRFPDRGGKLFF
TRBV19	NA	TRBJ2-6	TGTGCCAGTAGTCCTCAGGTGTCCTCTGGGGCCAACGTCCTGACTTTC	CASSPQVSSGANVLTF
TRBV7-3	NA	TRBJ2-3	TGTGCCAGCAGCCCCCTCGTGAGGACAGATACGCAGTATTTT	CASSPLVRTDTQYF
TRBV30	NA	TRBJ1-5	TGTGCCTGGAGTGCAACGACAGGACATAGCAATCAGCCCCAGCATTTT	CAWSATTGHSNQPQHF
TRBV6-2/TRBV6-3	NA	TRBJ2-5	TGTGCCAGCAGTCACAGGGTTGAGACCCAGTACTTC	CASSHRVETQYF
TRBV7-2	NA	TRBJ1-5	TGTGCCAGCAGTCGGTTCGGTCAGCCCCAGCATTTT	CASSRFGQPQHF
TRBV19	NA	TRBJ1-5	TGTGCCAGTAGTCCAGGACTAGATAATCAGCCCCAGCATTTT	CASSPGLDNQPQHF
TRBV19	TRBD1	TRBJ2-3	TGTGCCAGCCGACAGGGGTTCCCAGATACGCAGTATTTT	CASRQGFPDTQYF
TRBV15	NA	TRBJ1-1	TGTGCCACCAGCAGAGATCAGGGCACCACTGAAGCTTTCTTT	CATSRDQGTTEAFF
TRBV11-2	TRBD1	TRBJ2-2	TGTGCCAGCAGCCATCACCGGGACAGCAACACCGGGGAGCTGTTTTTT	CASSHHRDSNTGELFF
TRBV28	TRBD2	TRBJ2-3	TGTGCCAGCAGTCATGGGCTCGAGAGCGGGGCAACAGATACGCAGTATTTT	CASSHGLESGATDTQYF
TRBV28	NA	TRBJ1-6	TGTGCCAGCAGTCCGTACCGGGGTTCACCCCTCCACTTT	CASSPYRGSPLHF
TRBV19	TRBD1	TRBJ2-7	TGTGCCAGTTGCCGTGGCTCGGACAGGGGAAACGAGCAGTACTTC	CASCRGSDRGNEQYF
TRBV28	NA	TRBJ1-2	TGTGCCACCGACACCCCAGTAAACTATGGCTACACCTTC	CATDTPVNYGYTF